Each of the 24 T cell receptor beta chains below was sequenced from the same sample in a study of cytomegalovirus exposure and HLA in healthy donors. The primer mix had 60 Vbeta and 13 Jbeta primers. Clones were sequenced by immunoSEQ multiplex PCR, and TCRdb holds only the in-frame ones, with some missing. The sample shows around 130,000 clones, 80% to 90% of them seen only once. Sequences were obtained from PBMCs. These receptors all come from a young woman in good health and CMV-seropositive.

The chain employs TRBV6-6 and TRBJ2-7; 11 bases are shared with TRBD1. CDR1 and CDR2 from the germline V gene are MNHNY and SVGAGI (reference sequence). V dropped 2 bases and J dropped 3; count of bases not matched to a gene: 3. The CDR3 spans 15 residues. The CDR3 sequence: CASSYPGQGVYEQYF. For the CDR3, the DNA is TGTGCCAGCAGTTACCCGGGACAGGGGGTCTACGAGCAGTACTTC.

The V and J genes are TRBV6-5 and TRBJ2-7; D ambiguous. The germline gives CDR1 MNHEY, CDR2 SVGAGI. V was pared by 4 bases and J by 2 bases, with 9 bases between. The CDR3 contains 13 residues. The DNA of the CDR3 is TGTGCCAGCAGTTCTCAGAATCCCTACGAGCAGTACTTC. This sequence encodes CASSSQNPYEQYF.

The chain joins TRBV27 to TRBJ2-5; TRBD2 matches at 8 bases. Germline CDR1 MNHEY, CDR2 SMNVEV (reference sequence). The CDR3 loop spans 18 amino acids. Unmatched junction bases numbered 18, after V lost 4 bases and J lost 5 bases. This CDR3 reads CASSSHKGVAGGGETQYF. For the CDR3, the DNA is TGTGCCAGCAGTTCCCATAAGGGGGTCGCGGGGGGTGGGGAGACCCAGTACTTC.

V usage is TRBV6-1 and J usage is TRBJ1-6; TRBD1 aligns across 7 bases. The length of the CDR3 is 13 residues. After removal of 1 base from V and 10 bases from J, the junction contained 1 base not matched to a gene. Germline CDR1 is MNHNS and CDR2 is SASEGT. This CDR3 is CASSEEQGSPLHF. CDR3 sequence (DNA): TGTGCCAGCAGTGAAGAACAGGGGTCACCCCTCCACTTT.

The chain links TRBV5-4 to TRBJ1-6, with D unclear. Germline loops: CDR1 SGHNT, CDR2 YYREEE (reference sequence). V was clipped by 2 bases and J by 8 bases, with 5 bases between them. This CDR3 contains 12 residues. CDR3 sequence reads: CASSFQDSPLHF. The CDR3 region has the DNA TGTGCCAGCAGCTTCCAGGATTCACCCCTCCACTTT.

This clone was recorded only once. The genes are TRBV10-1 and TRBJ1-5, with 8 bases identical to TRBD1. Per the germline V gene, CDR1 is WNHNN and CDR2 is SYGVQD (reference sequence). Trimming at V came to 9 bases and at J to 5 bases, leaving 6 bases not matched to a gene. The CDR3 spans 13 residues. The CDR3 reads CARDRDGDQPQHF. The CDR3 DNA follows: TGCGCCAGGGACAGGGATGGGGATCAGCCCCAGCATTTT.

This chain joins TRBV7-3 and TRBJ2-1, with TRBD2 matching 8 bases. This CDR3 is built from 17 residues. In germline, CDR1 is SGHTA, CDR2 FQGTGA. V lost 5 bases to trimming and J lost 0 bases; unmatched junction nucleotides: 9. CDR3 coding DNA: TGTGCCAGCAGCGGCCCCCCGGGACTAGGCTCCTACAATGAGCAGTTCTTC. Its protein product is CASSGPPGLGSYNEQFF.

The V call is TRBV6-6, the J call TRBJ2-7, with 8 bases fitting TRBD2. V trimming: 0 bases; J trimming: 3 bases; junction bases outside the gene matches: 1. Germline CDR1 MNHNY, CDR2 SVGAGI (reference sequence). The CDR3 is 14 amino acids. For the CDR3, the DNA is TGTGCCAGCAGTTACTCTAGCGGGGTCTACGAGCAGTACTTC. This translates into CASSYSSGVYEQYF.

The V call is TRBV19, the J call TRBJ1-2; no definite D call. Germline values: CDR1 LNHDA, CDR2 SQIVND (reference sequence). The CDR3 is 12 amino acids. The V gene lost 6 bases and the J gene lost 5 bases, with 10 bases spanning the gap. The CDR3 DNA is TGTGCCAGTAGACCGACGGGATATGGCTACACCTTC. It encodes CASRPTGYGYTF. The full variable domain, rest sourced from reference TRBV19 and TRBJ1-2, is DGGITQSPKYLFRKEGQNVTLSCEQNLNHDAMYWYRQDPGQGLRLIYYSQIVNDFQKGDIAEGYSVSREKKESFPLTVTSAQKNPTAFYLCASRPTGYGYTFGSGTRLTVV.

The V call is TRBV19, the J call TRBJ2-3; TRBD1 matches 8 bases. This CDR3 is built from 13 residues. Germline values: CDR1 LNHDA, CDR2 SQIVND (reference sequence). J gave up 2 bases and V 6 bases, and 1 base lay outside the gene matches. CDR3 in amino acids: CASRDRATDTQYF. The CDR3 DNA reads as TGTGCCAGTAGGGACAGGGCCACAGATACGCAGTATTTT.

The V gene is TRBV28, the J gene TRBJ2-3; 8 nucleotides align to TRBD2. The germline V gene has CDR1 MDHEN and CDR2 SYDVKM. This CDR3 contains 15 residues. Trimming took 6 bases from V and 4 from J; bases not matched to a gene: 9. The CDR3 DNA sequence: TGTGCCAGCAGCCCAGCGGGGGCCGTTCCAGATACGCAGTATTTT. It codes for CASSPAGAVPDTQYF.

This clone appeared a single time. The chain carries TRBV6-1 and TRBJ1-4, with D tentatively TRBD1 (6 bases). The length of the CDR3 is 15 residues. Per germline, CDR1 MNHNS and CDR2 SASEGT. V was shortened by 5 bases and J by 8 bases, with 18 bases between the two germline ends. The CDR3, as DNA: TGTGCCAGCAGTAACTTAAACAGGGAGAGCGAAAAACTGTTTTTT. The encoded protein is CASSNLNRESEKLFF.

The chain employs TRBV27 and TRBJ2-3; the match to TRBD2 covers 8 bases. CDR1 and CDR2 (germline): MNHEY, SMNVEV (reference sequence). CDR3 length equals 14 residues. V gave up 9 bases and J gave up 2 bases; unmatched junction bases: 7. The CDR3 bases are TGTGCCAGTTCATTAGCGGGGAACACAGATACGCAGTATTTT. As protein: CASSLAGNTDTQYF.

This rearrangement joins TRBV6-1 to TRBJ1-5, with D unclear. With 6 bases removed from V and 3 bases from J, the gap between germline ends came to 12 bases. The CDR3 contains 14 residues. Germline CDR1 is MNHNS and CDR2 is SASEGT. Here the CDR3 reads CASRRGSNNQPQHF. CDR3 nucleotide sequence: TGTGCCAGCAGGAGAGGGAGTAACAATCAGCCCCAGCATTTT.

V and J are TRBV2 and TRBJ2-7; 7 bases agree with TRBD1. This CDR3 region has 14 residues. Trimming at V came to 2 bases and at J to 6 bases, leaving 7 bases not matched to a gene. Germline CDR1 is SNHLY and CDR2 is FYNNEI. CDR3 sequence reads: CASSERGGLGEQYF. DNA for the CDR3: TGTGCCAGCAGTGAAAGAGGGGGCTTGGGCGAGCAGTACTTC.

The V gene is TRBV7-9, the J gene TRBJ1-2; TRBD1 might be the D (5 bases). This CDR3 comprises 16 residues. V lost 10 bases to trimming and J lost 1 base, with 22 bases between them. In germline, CDR1 is SEHNR, CDR2 FQNEAQ (reference sequence). The CDR3 DNA follows: TGTGCCAACTACCCCCCATGGGGCTCCCGTAACTATGGCTACACCTTC. This encodes CANYPPWGSRNYGYTF.

This clone was seen only once. Other DNA sequences from this sample encode an identical CDR3 as well. V gene TRBV18 combines with J gene TRBJ2-1, with a tentative D call TRBD2 (5 bases). CDR3 length: 13 residues. Germline assignment: CDR1 KGHSH and CDR2 LQKENI. V was shortened by 2 bases and J by 4 bases, with 6 bases between the two germline ends. The DNA of the CDR3 is TGTGCCAGCTCACCAACTAGTTACAATGAGCAGTTCTTC. Amino acid sequence: CASSPTSYNEQFF. The whole variable domain, remainder taken from reference TRBV18 and TRBJ2-1, is NAGVMQNPRHLVRRRGQEARLRCSPMKGHSHVYWYRQLPEEGLKFMVYLQKENIIDESGMPKERFSAEFPKEGPSILRIQQVVRGDSAAYFCASSPTSYNEQFFGPGTRLTVL.

V is TRBV6-1 and J is TRBJ2-5; 9 nucleotides agree with TRBD1. This CDR3 region has 14 residues. The V gene end was trimmed by 2 bases and the J gene end by 5 bases; junction bases not matched to a gene: 3. From germline, CDR1 is MNHNS and CDR2 SASEGT. The CDR3 bases are TGTGCCAGCAGTGAAAGGGACAGGGTCGAGACCCAGTACTTC. Translation gives CASSERDRVETQYF.

This clone has just a few counts. V gene TRBV2 combines with J gene TRBJ2-1, with 9 bases fitting TRBD2. J gave up 0 bases and V 3 bases, and 3 bases lay outside the gene matches. CDR1 is SNHLY, CDR2 FYNNEI, per germline. This CDR3 contains 16 residues. The CDR3 DNA reads TGTGCCAGCAGTGAGGAAGCGGGGGGCTCCTACAATGAGCAGTTCTTC. It translates to CASSEEAGGSYNEQFF.

The chain employs TRBV7-8 and TRBJ1-1; 7 bases fit TRBD1. CDR3 length: 14 residues. The germline V gene encodes CDR1 SGHVS and CDR2 FQNEAQ. The V gene end was trimmed by 5 bases and the J gene end by 7 bases; junction bases not matched to a gene: 10. CDR3 in amino acids: CASSRRAQGNEAFF. As DNA, the CDR3 is TGTGCCAGCAGCCGACGAGCACAGGGGAATGAAGCTTTCTTT.

Here the CDR3 DNA reads TGCAGTGCCGACTCAAGCGACGGCTACACCTTC. Translation: CSADSSDGYTF. The chain couples TRBV20-1 to TRBJ1-2; D remains ambiguous. Trimming pared 6 bases from V and 8 bases from J, leaving 13 bases between. The CDR3 sequence is 11 residues long. CDR1 is DFQATT, CDR2 SNEGSKA, per germline (reference sequence).

Regarding this clone: One end of the junction is discordant with germline, which a read error may explain. The rearrangement links TRBV7-9 to TRBJ2-1; no clear D. Germline values: CDR1 SEHNR, CDR2 FQNEAQ (reference sequence). The CDR3 is made up of 13 amino acids. CDR3 protein: CSSSLLPSNEQFF. The CDR3 DNA is TGTTCCAGCAGCTTACTCCCCTCCAATGAGCAGTTCTTC.

The rearrangement uses TRBV27 and TRBJ2-1; TRBD2 aligns across 8 bases. The V and J ends lost 5 bases and 7 bases, in that order; junction bases with no gene match: 1. CDR3 length: 12 amino acids. The germline V gene encodes CDR1 MNHEY and CDR2 SMNVEV (reference sequence). CDR3 in amino acids: CASSAGGNEQFF. CDR3 DNA sequence: TGTGCCAGCAGTGCGGGGGGTAATGAGCAGTTCTTC.

The gene calls are TRBV7-3 and TRBJ1-6; D remains ambiguous. Germline CDR1 SGHTA, CDR2 FQGTGA. This CDR3 spans 15 amino acids. V gave up 5 bases and J gave up 0 bases, with 8 bases separating them. Here the CDR3 reads CASSAGVSYNSPLHF. The DNA for the CDR3 is TGTGCCAGCAGCGCAGGTGTCTCCTATAATTCACCCCTCCACTTT.